This T cell receptor beta chain was sequenced for a study of preoperative IRX-2 immunotherapy in early breast cancer. As to treatment: preoperative locoregional IRX-2 cytokine immunotherapy. The data were produced by immunoSEQ multiplex PCR, yet TCRdb's version contains in-frame clones alone and is incomplete. Of tens of thousands of clones in the sample, 82% were seen once. The sequence was obtained from a human donor with breast cancer. This material was obtained from a patient treated with IRX-2 immunotherapy.

The CDR3 reads CASSLGGTGKNYGYTF. For the CDR3, the DNA is TGTGCCAGCAGCTTAGGTGGGACAGGGAAAAACTATGGCTACACCTTC. The V gene is TRBV7-4, the J gene TRBJ1-2; 9 bases match TRBD1. The CDR3 spans 16 residues. Germline CDR1 SGHVT, CDR2 SQSDAQ. V shed 1 base, J shed 2 bases, and the junction held 5 bases outside the gene matches.